This TCR beta chain was retrieved from a study of pediatric ulcerative colitis. Study-wide points: No controls had the two rectal clonotypes shared by ulcerative colitis patients. Repertoires came from total lymphocyte DNA, so rare subsets like regulatory T cells may be missed. Clonal expansions reduced rectal repertoire diversity in acute severe colitis.

This table comes from immunoSEQ multiplex PCR, and its TCRdb copy is limited to in-frame clones, with some not included. The table lists about 64,000 clones, over 70% of them singletons. Comment on this clone: Its target is not known.

In germline, CDR1 is SGHTA, CDR2 FQGNSA. V lost 1 base and J 4 bases, leaving 8 bases between the germline ends. CDR3 length: 14 amino acids. Colonoscopy and blood draw happened at the same time. The sequenced sample was blood. The TCR originated in a boy between 10 and 17 years old with moderate ulcerative colitis. This rearrangement joins TRBV7-2 to TRBJ1-5; D is unresolved. The CDR3 protein is CASSLGGPNQPQHF. The CDR3 DNA reads TGTGCCAGCAGCTTAGGCGGCCCAAATCAGCCCCAGCATTTT.